This T cell receptor (beta chain) was documented in a study of beta chain features in type 1 diabetes. The entirety of the isolated RNA underwent reverse transcription, so expressed TCRB transcripts were sequenced. Clones were read by immunoSEQ multiplex PCR, and TCRdb kept only the in-frame ones, dropping some. Here the sample spans over 150,000 clones, approximately 8.1% being singletons. This CDR3 contains 14 residues. Germline CDR1 is SEHNR and CDR2 is FQNEAQ (reference sequence). V gave up 0 bases and J gave up 3 bases, with 5 bases separating them. Regarding the study as a whole: With patients and controls alike, PCR might favor shorter templates to an equal degree. There was a moderate but significant shortening of TCRB CDR3s in all four CD4+ subsets of Type 1 diabetes patients.

Each of the CD4+ naive, central memory, regulatory and stem cell-like memory populations was sorted via CD45RO/CCR7/CD25/CD127/CD95/CD27. Notes on this clone: Its target is not known.

This sequence joins TRBV7-9 and TRBJ1-4; D unclear. The TCR originated in a woman in her thirties or forties with type 1 diabetes. Sequencing was carried out using central memory CD4+ T cells from blood. The CDR3 region has the DNA TGTGCCAGCAGCTTAGCGCAGTCTAATGAAAAACTGTTTTTT. As protein: CASSLAQSNEKLFF.